The clone carrying this T cell receptor beta chain was seen a single time. As for treatment: about 20 received Ad26.COV2.S at low or high dose, single or two shots; several received placebo; per-sample allocation not given. Samples were taken on day 63 after the first vaccine or placebo injection. The CDR3 loop spans 14 amino acids. V lost 5 bases to trimming and J lost 0 bases, with 10 bases between them. The germline gives CDR1 MGHRA, CDR2 YSYEKL. Method: immunoSEQ multiplex PCR; TCRdb's copy keeps in-frame clones and lacks some. Of roughly 400,000 clones listed, around 89% were seen once; the top ten hold around 1.9%. These data come from a study of Ad26.COV2.S vaccination and SARS-CoV-2 variants.

This receptor was obtained from a person between 18 and 65 years old who received the Ad26.COV2.S COVID-19 vaccine or a placebo. The chain couples TRBV4-1 to TRBJ2-5; no clear D gene. The input for sequencing was peripheral blood, taken in a trial of Ad26.COV2.S vaccine versus placebo. The CDR3 is CASSFKQYQETQYF. The CDR3 nucleotides read TGCGCCAGCAGCTTTAAACAGTACCAAGAGACCCAGTACTTC.